This TCR beta chain came from a study of cytotoxic CD8 clonotypes in ibrutinib-treated CLL. Using immunoSEQ multiplex PCR, the repertoire was profiled, and TCRdb retains in-frame clones only, with some absent. This sample has some 300,000 clones; 70% to 80% occur once, and the top ten carry 5% to 7%. The TCR sequence derives from a human donor with chronic lymphocytic leukemia. The specimen comprised PBMCs, sampled before ibrutinib treatment.

This CDR3 reads CASSETINYGYTF. CDR3 in DNA: TGCGCCAGCAGTGAAACGATTAACTATGGCTACACCTTC. The rearrangement links TRBV10-1 to TRBJ1-2; D remains unclear. CDR1 and CDR2 (germline): WNHNN, SYGVQD (reference sequence). V was cut by 3 bases and J by 1 base, with 6 bases left in between. This CDR3 has 13 amino acids.